A single sample gave rise to the 5 T cell receptor beta chains below, sequenced in a study of blood T cells in healthy people across ages. It was with a sample-barcoded 5' primer and a J-beta primer mix that a second PCR of about 6 to 11 cycles was run. TCRdb recomputed calls from the 5' RACE reads with MiXCR, one row per CDR3 protein. The sample records approximately 700,000 distinct CDR3 sequences, approximately 31% being singletons. Source material: blood. The receptor source for this set is a woman older than 75 in good health.

Remarks on this clonotype: This sequence may be a read error, since a much larger clone differs from it by one base. V gene TRBV27 combines with J gene TRBJ2-7; TRBD2 might be the D (6 bases). This CDR3 has 13 residues. The V gene lost 5 bases and the J gene lost 7 bases, with 15 bases spanning the gap. Germline loops: CDR1 MNHEY, CDR2 SMNVEV (reference sequence). CDR3 loop: CASSLRLVDEQYF. The CDR3 region has the DNA TGTGCCAGCAGTCTTCGACTAGTCGATGAGCAGTACTTC.

Ten or more counts support this clonotype. The CDR3 is CASSYSTWADTQYF. The CDR3 region has the DNA TGTGCCAGCAGTTACTCCACTTGGGCAGATACGCAGTATTTT. This sequence joins TRBV6-5 and TRBJ2-3, with no clear D. CDR3 size: 14 residues. The V end was cut by 0 bases, the J end by 4 bases, with 8 bases between. The germline CDR1 and CDR2 sequences are MNHEY and SVGAGI.

The J gene is TRBJ1-1, the V gene TRBV20-1; 7 nucleotides line up with TRBD1. The germline V gene encodes CDR1 DFQATT and CDR2 SNEGSKA (reference sequence). V was pared by 0 bases and J by 1 base, with 17 bases of the junction left unmatched. The CDR3 runs 19 residues. This CDR3 is CSARDLMGTDHLGNTEAFF. The CDR3 nucleotides are TGCAGTGCTAGAGATTTGATGGGGACAGACCACCTAGGGAACACTGAAGCTTTCTTT.

With regard to this clonotype: This clone may be a read error of a much larger clone one base away. The J gene is TRBJ2-3, the V gene TRBV30; TRBD1 agrees at 8 bases. The CDR3 length is 14 residues. The germline gives CDR1 GTSNPN, CDR2 SVGIG (reference sequence). The CDR3 bases are TGTGCCCGGAGTAAGGGACAGGACACAGATACGCAGTATTTT. The encoded protein is CARSKGQDTDTQYF.

This clonotype was picked up many times. CDR3 nucleotide sequence: TGTGCCAGCAGCCCACTAGTCCAAGAGACCCAGTACTTC. As protein: CASSPLVQETQYF. The chain couples TRBV7-8 to TRBJ2-5; D may be TRBD2 (5 bases). Trimming took off 5 bases at V and 1 base at J, with 8 bases between the two ends. Germline CDR1 SGHVS, CDR2 FQNEAQ. The CDR3 is 13 amino acids.